This TCR beta chain was profiled in a study of blood T cell repertoires in COVID-19. Overall study context: The analysed material was cDNA or gDNA that came from T cells, B-cell-depleted T cells, or PBMCs.

TCRdb's copy holds only in-frame clones and misses some; the assay was immunoSEQ multiplex PCR. The sample lists tens of thousands of clones, 65% to 80% seen once, with roughly 5% in the top ten. The CDR3 spans 17 residues. Germline CDR1 SGHAT, CDR2 FQNNGV. Trimming cost V 2 bases and J 5 bases; bases outside gene matches: 14. This TCR was sampled from a human donor in a cohort sampled during active COVID-19. The sequenced material came from peripheral blood. The genes are TRBV11-2 and TRBJ2-5; 7 bases are a match to TRBD2. Here the CDR3 reads CASSLWARQRGGETQYF. CDR3 DNA: TGTGCCAGCAGCTTATGGGCCCGGCAGCGGGGAGGGGAGACCCAGTACTTC. Filled out from reference TRBV11-2 and TRBJ2-5, the complete variable domain reads EAGVAQSPRYKIIEKRQSVAFWCNPISGHATLYWYQQILGQGPKLLIQFQNNGVVDDSQLPKDRFSAERLKGVDSTLKIQPAKLEDSAVYLCASSLWARQRGGETQYFGPGTRLLVL.